These 15 T cell receptor beta chains originate from one sample sequenced in a study of CD8 T cells in ankylosing spondylitis. Findings and limits, study-wide: A TCR beta motif made of fewer than ten highly homologous variants seemed typical of ankylosing spondylitis blood.

Which antigens these TCRs recognize remains unknown. TCRdb used MiXCR to reprocess the 5' RACE reads, holding one entry per CDR3 protein. The table includes 450,000 or so distinct CDR3 sequences, roughly 26% detected once. Sequenced: blood, either unsorted or a sorted T cell fraction (not recorded which). Receptors were obtained from a male donor with ankylosing spondylitis.

This clonotype was detected a few times. The chain combines TRBV12-3 or TRBV12-4 with TRBJ2-7; weak D call: TRBD1 (5 bases). Trimming shortened V by 6 bases and J by 0 bases, and 9 bases separated the two germline ends. This CDR3 region has 13 residues. This CDR3 is CASSRAGSYEQYV. CDR3 bases: TGTGCCAGCAGCAGGGCAGGCTCCTACGAGCAGTACGTC.

J is TRBJ2-5 and V is TRBV20-1, with D perhaps matching TRBD2 (5 bases). The CDR3 contains 14 residues. The V end lost 0 bases, the J end lost 4 bases, and 12 bases lay between the germline ends. Germline V CDR1 and CDR2: DFQATT, SNEGSKA (reference sequence). The CDR3 spells CSARDYMGRETQYF. The CDR3 region has the DNA TGCAGTGCTAGAGATTATATGGGGAGAGAGACCCAGTACTTC.

The chain employs TRBV7-8 and TRBJ2-7, with 11 bases matching TRBD1. Unmatched junction bases numbered 5, after V lost 3 bases and J lost 7 bases. CDR1 and CDR2 (germline): SGHVS, FQNEAQ. The CDR3 extends over 14 amino acids. The CDR3 loop is CASSFGQGAREQYV. The CDR3 bases are TGTGCCAGCAGCTTTGGACAGGGGGCTCGGGAGCAGTACGTC.

The CDR3 sequence is CSAHRQGWRTEAFF. The CDR3 DNA follows: TGCAGTGCGCATAGACAGGGCTGGCGGACTGAAGCTTTCTTT. The chain joins TRBV20-1 to TRBJ1-1, with TRBD1 identical over 7 bases. The CDR3 has 14 residues. J gave up 5 bases and V 6 bases, and 12 bases lay outside the gene matches. The V gene's germline CDR1 is DFQATT and CDR2 SNEGSKA (reference sequence).

The chain joins TRBV10-2 to TRBJ2-3; 11 bases agree with TRBD2. CDR1 is WSHSY and CDR2 is SAAADI in the germline V gene. This CDR3 region has 15 residues. Trimming took 6 bases from V and 7 from J; bases not matched to a gene: 9. CDR3 DNA: TGCGCCAGCAGCCCGACTAGCGGGAATAGAAATACGCAGTATTTT. Encoded protein: CASSPTSGNRNTQYF.

The chain combines TRBV7-8 with TRBJ2-7; D gene uncertain. V lost 4 bases, J lost 4 bases, and 11 bases lay in between. The CDR3 runs to 13 residues. The germline gives CDR1 SGHVS, CDR2 FQNEAQ. This CDR3 reads CASSSDSLYEQYV. The CDR3, as DNA: TGTGCCAGCAGCTCTGACTCATTATACGAGCAGTACGTC.

The chain recombines TRBV11-2 with TRBJ2-3, with a tentative D call TRBD1 (5 bases). The germline CDR1 and CDR2 sequences are SGHAT and FQNNGV. This CDR3 has 18 amino acids. Trimming took 4 bases from V and 2 from J, leaving 22 bases between them. CDR3 residues: CASSSNLGKGRYTDTQYF. The CDR3 nucleotides are TGTGCCAGCAGCTCAAACTTAGGGAAGGGGCGATACACAGATACGCAGTATTTT.

This clonotype was seen a few times. The rearrangement joins TRBV29-1 to TRBJ1-1; D unclear. The germline CDR1 and CDR2 sequences are SQVTM and ANQGSEA. Trimming took 1 base from V and 0 from J, leaving 6 bases between them. The CDR3 totals 13 residues. CDR3 amino acids: CSVEGQMNTEAFF. In DNA, the CDR3 is TGCAGCGTTGAAGGTCAGATGAACACTGAAGCTTTCTTT.

This clonotype was observed a handful of times. This chain uses TRBV25-1 with TRBJ1-4; a possible D gene is TRBD1 (6 bases). V lost 3 bases and J lost 5, with 13 bases in between. Germline CDR1 reads MGHDK; CDR2 reads SYGVNS. The CDR3 loop spans 15 amino acids. The CDR3 DNA is TGTGCCAGCAGTGATTGGACAGCCAAGAATGAAAAACTGTTTTTT. It translates to CASSDWTAKNEKLFF.

The V call is TRBV20-1, the J call TRBJ2-5; 12 nucleotides align to TRBD2. The J segment lost 4 bases and the V segment lost 1 base, leaving 1 base of the junction unmatched. CDR1 DFQATT and CDR2 SNEGSKA come from the germline V gene (reference sequence). The CDR3 contains 14 residues. The CDR3 DNA is TGCAGTGCTAGAGTGGGACTAGCGGGAGAGACCCAGTACTTC. Translated, it gives CSARVGLAGETQYF.

This clonotype came up a few times. The rearrangement uses TRBV6-6 and TRBJ2-7; D ambiguous. CDR1 and CDR2 from the germline V gene are MNHNY and SVGAGI (reference sequence). Trimming cost V 6 bases and J 3 bases, with 12 bases left between them. The CDR3 loop spans 13 amino acids. In DNA, the CDR3 is TGTGCCAGCAGAGGCCAGGTCGACTACGAGCAGTACGTC. It codes for CASRGQVDYEQYV.

This clonotype was seen a few times. The chain combines TRBV2 with TRBJ2-1; D gene unclear. The CDR3 totals 10 residues. Germline V gene lookup returns CDR1 SNHLY and CDR2 FYNNEI. V gave up 7 bases and J gave up 6 bases, with 4 bases separating them. CDR3 residues: CASTSNEQFF. DNA for the CDR3: TGTGCCAGCACCTCCAATGAGCAGTTCTTC.

The chain employs TRBV5-1 and TRBJ2-5, with no clear D. CDR3 length: 14 residues. Germline values: CDR1 SGHRS, CDR2 YFSETQ. The V and J ends lost 1 base and 1 base respectively, with 8 bases between them. This CDR3 is CASSLKQLQETQYF. DNA of the CDR3: TGCGCCAGCAGCTTGAAACAGCTCCAAGAGACCCAGTACTTC.

The sample holds a few counts of this clonotype. The chain combines TRBV24-1 with TRBJ2-5; D is uncertain. The germline gives CDR1 KGHDR, CDR2 SFDVKD. V was cut by 2 bases and J by 2 bases, with 11 bases left in between. This CDR3 contains 15 residues. The CDR3 coding sequence is TGTGCCACCAGTGATTCAGCACAGACGCAAGAGACCCAGTACTTC. Its translation is CATSDSAQTQETQYF.

This clonotype was observed a handful of times. This chain links TRBV10-3 with TRBJ2-2; 10 bases agree with TRBD2. The trim removed 0 bases at V and 2 bases at J, leaving 6 bases unmatched. Germline-derived CDR1 and CDR2 are ENHRY and SYGVKD. This CDR3 is 18 amino acids long. The CDR3 is CAISESGLAGANTGELFF. The CDR3 DNA sequence: TGTGCCATCAGTGAGTCGGGGCTAGCGGGAGCAAACACCGGGGAGCTGTTTTTT.